This T cell receptor beta chain was found in a study of cytomegalovirus exposure and HLA in healthy donors. Study-wide findings and caveats: Donors belonging to an Asian-associated ancestry cluster reportedly showed fewer N-insertions in productive TCRs than the roughly 670-donor mean, according to what a later analysis found.

The CDR3 extends over 15 amino acids. J lost 0 bases, V lost 0 bases, and 0 bases had no gene match. Per the germline V gene, CDR1 is SGDLS and CDR2 is YYNGEE. This clone was seen only a few times. Its antigen is currently unknown. The study ran its PCR with 60 Vbeta and 13 Jbeta primers. Here immunoSEQ multiplex PCR was the method, and the copy in TCRdb shows in-frame clones only, minus some. The sample yields 150,000 to 200,000 clones, around 63% seen once. The receptor comes from a woman aged 18-29 years in good health and CMV-seropositive. The chain links TRBV9 to TRBJ2-1, with TRBD1 identical over 7 bases. The sample consisted of PBMCs. CDR3 in amino acids: CASSVDRGSYNEQFF. The DNA of the CDR3 is TGTGCCAGCAGCGTAGACAGGGGCTCCTACAATGAGCAGTTCTTC.